This T cell receptor beta chain is drawn from a study of CD8 T cells in Susac syndrome. Germline CDR1 and CDR2: SGHRS and YFSETQ. CDR3 length equals 15 residues. V lost 4 bases and J lost 9; bases outside the gene matches: 7. TEMRA cells were FACS-enriched, with CD8+ and CD4+ T cells isolated negatively. About this clonotype: Its cognate antigen is unknown.

Reverse transcription of roughly 0.45 to 1 ug RNA was performed with random hexamers. Multiplex immunoSEQ PCR targeted 54 Vbeta and 13 Jbeta TCR beta segments. TCRdb fed the immunoSEQ multiplex PCR reads into MiXCR, producing one record per CDR3 protein. Here the sample spans 90,000 to 150,000 distinct CDR3 sequences, approximately 91% being singletons. General study results and limits: It was acknowledged by the study that relatively few individuals were included in its TCR sequencing and HLA analysis.

Material: CD4+ T cells from PBMCs. This chain links TRBV5-1 with TRBJ2-1, with TRBD2 matching 13 bases. The TCR sequence derives from a human donor in good health. The CDR3 DNA sequence: TGCGCCAGCAGCCCGACTAGCGGGAGGACGGGTGAGCAGTTCTTC. Translation gives CASSPTSGRTGEQFF.